This T cell receptor (beta chain) was sequenced in a study of preoperative IRX-2 immunotherapy in early breast cancer. Repertoires were generated with immunoSEQ multiplex PCR, while TCRdb's copy carries only in-frame clones and drops some. This repertoire shows about 3,500 clones, approximately 80% found once; its top ten account for roughly 6%. The CDR3 totals 14 residues. V was pared by 0 bases and J by 6 bases, with 2 bases of the junction left unmatched. The germline gives CDR1 LGHNT, CDR2 FRNRAP. Described treatment: preoperative locoregional IRX-2 cytokine immunotherapy. Patients received preoperative, locoregional IRX-2 cytokine immunotherapy in a phase Ib study.

The material was tumor tissue, obtained before IRX-2 immunotherapy. The gene calls are TRBV12-5 and TRBJ1-5; 7 positions match TRBD1. This clonotype was sampled from a human donor with breast cancer. CDR3 nucleotide sequence: TGTGCTAGTGGTTTGGTAAACAGGGGTCAGCCCCAGCATTTT. Its protein product is CASGLVNRGQPQHF.